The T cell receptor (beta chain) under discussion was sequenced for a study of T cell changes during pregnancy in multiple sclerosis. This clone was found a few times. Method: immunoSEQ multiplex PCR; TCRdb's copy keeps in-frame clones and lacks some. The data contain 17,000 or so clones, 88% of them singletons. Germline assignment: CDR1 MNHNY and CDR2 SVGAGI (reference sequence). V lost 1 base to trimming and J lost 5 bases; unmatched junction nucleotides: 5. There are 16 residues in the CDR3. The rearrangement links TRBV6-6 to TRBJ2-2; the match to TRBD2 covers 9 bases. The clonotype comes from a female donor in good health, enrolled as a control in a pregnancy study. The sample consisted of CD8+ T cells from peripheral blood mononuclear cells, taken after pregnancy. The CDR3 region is CASSYLLAGNTGELFF. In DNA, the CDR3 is TGTGCCAGCAGTTACTTGCTAGCGGGAAATACCGGGGAGCTGTTTTTT.